Presented here are 9 T cell receptor beta chains from one specimen sequenced in a study of cytomegalovirus exposure and HLA in healthy donors. Assay used: immunoSEQ multiplex PCR; TCRdb lists only in-frame clones, some missing. This table has tens of thousands of clones, 90% to 95% appearing once. Sequencing was done on a sample of PBMCs. The receptor source for this set is a woman aged 25-40 years in good health and CMV-seropositive.

The rearrangement joins TRBV18 to TRBJ1-1; TRBD1 matches 8 bases. The CDR3 runs 15 residues. V lost 3 bases and J lost 1; bases outside the gene matches: 4. Germline CDR1 reads KGHSH; CDR2 reads LQKENI. The CDR3 nucleotides read TGTGCCAGCTCACCTAAAGGGACAGGGAACACTGAAGCTTTCTTT. It yields the protein CASSPKGTGNTEAFF.

Only one count was recorded for this clone. The chain uses TRBV6-5 and TRBJ2-7, with 7 bases identical to TRBD1. The germline gives CDR1 MNHEY, CDR2 SVGAGI. Trimming took 6 bases from V and 4 from J; bases not matched to a gene: 6. The CDR3 is 13 amino acids. The CDR3 reads CASRRGPSYEQYF. CDR3 in DNA: TGTGCCAGCAGAAGGGGGCCGTCTTACGAGCAGTACTTC.

The chain recombines TRBV19 with TRBJ2-2; D not resolved. This CDR3 is built from 18 residues. V was clipped by 4 bases and J by 7 bases, with 25 bases between them. Germline V gene sequence: CDR1 LNHDA, CDR2 SQIVND (reference sequence). Here the CDR3 reads CASSNGERLRPFDGELFF. DNA for the CDR3: TGTGCCAGTAGTAACGGCGAGCGTTTAAGACCTTTCGACGGGGAGCTGTTTTTT. Looking up the rest from reference TRBV19 and TRBJ2-2 gives the full variable domain: DGGITQSPKYLFRKEGQNVTLSCEQNLNHDAMYWYRQDPGQGLRLIYYSQIVNDFQKGDIAEGYSVSREKKESFPLTVTSAQKNPTAFYLCASSNGERLRPFDGELFFGEGSRLTVL.

In this sample, this clone turned up once. The chain combines TRBV27 with TRBJ2-7, with a possible D match to TRBD1 (7 bases). CDR3 size: 14 residues. Between the trimmed V and J ends, which lost 3 bases and 2 bases, there was a span of 11 bases. Germline-derived CDR1 and CDR2 are MNHEY and SMNVEV (reference sequence). DNA of the CDR3: TGTGCCAGCAGTTTCCGCGGGACAGCCTACGAGCAGTACTTC. Encoded protein: CASSFRGTAYEQYF.

V is TRBV10-3 and J is TRBJ2-1, with D maybe TRBD2 (5 bases). CDR3 length: 17 amino acids. Looked up from germline, CDR1 is ENHRY and CDR2 is SYGVKD. The V and J ends lost 6 bases and 7 bases respectively, with 25 bases between them. In DNA form, the CDR3 reads TGTGCCATCAGCGGCTTGACTACCCAGGTGGCTCGAAATGAGCAGTTCTTC. This encodes CAISGLTTQVARNEQFF.

This clone appeared a single time. The V and J genes are TRBV11-2 and TRBJ2-1; possible D gene TRBD1, 6 bases. V lost 5 bases and J lost 9, with 23 bases in between. CDR3 size: 16 residues. Germline V CDR1 and CDR2: SGHAT, FQNNGV. The CDR3 DNA sequence: TGTGCCAGCAGCCCAATTTTGGACATCAGGGGTGGTGAGCAGTTCTTC. Amino acid sequence: CASSPILDIRGGEQFF.

V usage is TRBV4-3 and J usage is TRBJ1-4; no definite D call. Germline V gene sequence: CDR1 LGHNA, CDR2 YSLEER. V gave up 1 base and J gave up 7 bases, with 16 bases separating them. The CDR3 consists of 16 residues. The CDR3 reads CASSQVVPRGGEKLFF. CDR3 in DNA: TGCGCCAGCAGCCAAGTGGTCCCCCGGGGTGGTGAAAAACTGTTTTTT.

The J gene is TRBJ2-5, the V gene TRBV11-2; 12 bases map to TRBD2. Losses at the gene ends were 6 bases for V and 4 bases for J; bases not matched to a gene: 18. The CDR3 contains 19 residues. Germline V CDR1 and CDR2: SGHAT, FQNNGV. CDR3 sequence (DNA): TGTGCCAGCAGGAACGCGAAGCCCCTAGCGGGAGGGCCCAGAGAGACCCAGTACTTC. Protein: CASRNAKPLAGGPRETQYF.

The rearrangement links TRBV10-3 to TRBJ1-2; 8 nucleotides match TRBD1. The trim removed 9 bases at V and 4 bases at J, leaving 16 bases unmatched. CDR3 length: 16 amino acids. Per the germline V gene, CDR1 is ENHRY and CDR2 is SYGVKD. The CDR3 nucleotides read TGTGCCATAGCACCGGGACAGGCGAGGAGTGGCTATGGCTACACCTTC. It specifies CAIAPGQARSGYGYTF.